This passage covers 23 T cell receptor beta chains from one sample sequenced in a study of CD8+CD57+ T cells in acquired aplastic anemia. Genomic DNA provided the template from which TCR beta VDJ and CDR3 profiles were obtained. TCRdb passed the reads through MiXCR, listing each CDR3 protein once. The sample has about 160,000 distinct CDR3 sequences, less than 50% seen once. Only patients with CD8+CD57+ cell expansion on flow cytometry were chosen for sequencing. The sequenced sample was sorted CD4+, CD8+, or CD8+CD57+ T cells (not recorded which) from PBMCs. The receptors originated from a human donor with aplastic anemia.

This clonotype was seen a handful of times. The V and J genes are TRBV12-5 and TRBJ1-1, with a possible D match to TRBD1 (5 bases). CDR3 length: 13 amino acids. Germline lookup yields CDR1 LGHNT and CDR2 FRNRAP. The V end was cut by 3 bases, the J end by 4 bases, with 9 bases between. As DNA, the CDR3 is TGTGCTAGTGGTTTATCGGGGCCCACTGAAGCTTTCTTT. Its translation: CASGLSGPTEAFF.

The V call is TRBV2, the J call TRBJ2-7; 7 nucleotides line up with TRBD1. The V segment lost 10 bases and the J segment 0 bases; nucleotides outside the gene matches: 6. The CDR3 consists of 13 residues. The germline V gene encodes CDR1 SNHLY and CDR2 FYNNEI. The CDR3 sequence: CATRTGTSYEQYF. The CDR3 bases are TGTGCCACCCGGACAGGCACCTCCTACGAGCAGTACTTC.

This rearrangement joins TRBV19 to TRBJ1-1; D unresolved. V lost 3 bases, J lost 2 bases, and 7 bases lay in between. CDR1 is LNHDA and CDR2 is SQIVND in the germline V gene (reference sequence). The CDR3 is made up of 13 amino acids. The chain's CDR3 is CASSMMANTEAFF. Written as DNA, the CDR3 is TGTGCCAGTAGTATGATGGCTAACACTGAAGCTTTCTTT. The full variable domain, its missing parts supplied by reference TRBV19 and TRBJ1-1, is DGGITQSPKYLFRKEGQNVTLSCEQNLNHDAMYWYRQDPGQGLRLIYYSQIVNDFQKGDIAEGYSVSREKKESFPLTVTSAQKNPTAFYLCASSMMANTEAFFGQGTRLTVV.

Comments on this clonotype: A read error may be the cause here, since a much bigger clone is one base away. This chain uses TRBV30 with TRBJ1-6; D call uncertain. Germline assignment: CDR1 GTSNPN and CDR2 SVGIG (reference sequence). The CDR3 runs to 11 residues. The CDR3 nucleotides read TGTGCCTGGGAAACCAATTCACACCTCCACTTT. Its protein is CAWETNSHLHF.

The chain combines TRBV2 with TRBJ1-6; 9 bases fit TRBD1. Germline values: CDR1 SNHLY, CDR2 FYNNEI. V lost 5 bases, J lost 10 bases, and 6 bases stayed unmatched. The CDR3 length is 14 residues. CDR3 region: CASSLGQGSSPLHF. CDR3 DNA sequence: TGTGCCAGCAGTCTCGGACAGGGGAGCTCACCCCTCCACTTT.

This clonotype was counted only a few times. The chain carries TRBV27 and TRBJ2-7; D is unresolved. Looked up from germline, CDR1 is MNHEY and CDR2 is SMNVEV (reference sequence). V dropped 2 bases and J dropped 6 bases, with 8 bases sitting between them. The CDR3 length is 12 residues. The CDR3 sequence: CASSLGPGEQYF. CDR3 DNA sequence: TGTGCCAGCAGTTTAGGCCCGGGCGAGCAGTACTTC.

This clonotype has a count of ten or more. This chain joins TRBV24-1 and TRBJ2-3; D is tentatively TRBD1 or TRBD2 (5 bases each). The V gene lost 10 bases and the J gene lost 3 bases, with 13 bases spanning the gap. The CDR3 runs 13 residues. Germline CDR1 KGHDR, CDR2 SFDVKD. The CDR3 is CATEAGPTDTQYF. In DNA form, the CDR3 reads TGTGCCACGGAGGCAGGGCCGACAGATACGCAGTATTTT.

This clonotype was counted a few times. Being one base from a much bigger clone, this may be a read error. This chain joins TRBV7-9 and TRBJ2-7; 7 positions match TRBD2. Unmatched junction bases numbered 6, after V lost 6 bases and J lost 4 bases. CDR1 is SEHNR, CDR2 FQNEAQ, per germline (reference sequence). This CDR3 is built from 13 residues. The CDR3 bases are TGTGCCAGCAGTCACGGGGGGAGGTACGAGCAGTACTTC. Its protein is CASSHGGRYEQYF.

The chain uses TRBV12-3 or TRBV12-4 and TRBJ2-7, with a tentative D call TRBD2 (6 bases). This CDR3 is 13 amino acids long. V shed 6 bases and J shed 4 bases, with 13 bases lying between them. The CDR3 DNA sequence: TGTGCCAGCAGAGGGCAGGGAGGTTACGAGCAGTACTTC. The encoded protein is CASRGQGGYEQYF.

The rearrangement links TRBV20-1 to TRBJ2-2, with D perhaps matching TRBD1 (6 bases). Germline V gene lookup returns CDR1 DFQATT and CDR2 SNEGSKA (reference sequence). CDR3 length: 14 amino acids. Trimming cost V 5 bases and J 0 bases, with 10 bases left between them. The CDR3 reads CSASGHANTGELFF. DNA of the CDR3: TGCAGTGCTTCGGGACATGCGAACACCGGGGAGCTGTTTTTT.

This chain uses TRBV2 with TRBJ1-2, with 9 nucleotides matching TRBD1. V was clipped by 7 bases and J by 4 bases; unmatched bases: 10. Germline V gene lookup returns CDR1 SNHLY and CDR2 FYNNEI. The CDR3 is 15 residues long. CDR3 loop: CASMHLGQGAYGYTF. CDR3 nucleotides: TGTGCCAGCATGCACCTGGGACAGGGAGCCTATGGCTACACCTTC. The complete variable domain, with remaining parts taken from reference TRBV2 and TRBJ1-2, reads EPEVTQTPSHQVTQMGQEVILRCVPISNHLYFYWYRQILGQKVEFLVSFYNNEISEKSEIFDDQFSVERPDGSNFTLKIRSTKLEDSAMYFCASMHLGQGAYGYTFGSGTRLTVV.

This chain uses TRBV10-2 with TRBJ2-5; no clear D. The CDR3 covers 14 residues. Germline loops: CDR1 WSHSY, CDR2 SAAADI. Deletions cut 3 bases from V and 7 bases from J, with 15 bases between. The CDR3 nucleotides are TGCGCCAGCAGTGAACCCAGAGGCGCCAGGACCCAGTACTTC. It yields the protein CASSEPRGARTQYF.

This clonotype was seen ten or more times. The rearrangement links TRBV25-1 to TRBJ1-1; no clear D gene. Germline V gene lookup returns CDR1 MGHDK and CDR2 SYGVNS. With 2 bases removed from V and 1 base from J, the gap between germline ends came to 11 bases. CDR3 length equals 15 residues. The CDR3 nucleotides are TGTGCCAGCAGTGAAAAGACGGATAAGAACACTGAAGCTTTCTTT. Protein: CASSEKTDKNTEAFF.

This clonotype was recorded a few times. This rearrangement joins TRBV19 to TRBJ2-7; 9 bases fit TRBD2. The V gene end was trimmed by 11 bases and the J gene end by 5 bases; junction bases not matched to a gene: 7. The CDR3 is made up of 12 amino acids. Germline loops: CDR1 LNHDA, CDR2 SQIVND (reference sequence). The CDR3 loop reads CAGAGGHDEQYF. CDR3 DNA sequence: TGTGCCGGAGCGGGGGGCCACGACGAGCAGTACTTC.

A note on this clonotype: It may be a read error: a sequence one base away is much more abundant. The V call is TRBV6-5, the J call TRBJ2-7, with D perhaps matching TRBD1 (6 bases). The CDR3 length is 14 residues. V gave up 4 bases and J gave up 12 bases, with 22 bases separating them. The V gene's germline CDR1 is MNHEY and CDR2 SVGAGI. DNA of the CDR3: TGTGCCAGCAGTTCCGAACAGGGAGCCCCTAAGTTGTACTTC. This translates into CASSSEQGAPKLYF.

The chain recombines TRBV5-4 with TRBJ2-7; a weak D match, TRBD2 (5 bases). The CDR3 is made up of 13 amino acids. Germline V gene lookup returns CDR1 SGHNT and CDR2 YYREEE (reference sequence). Trimming left V 6 bases short and J 6 bases short, with 16 bases between. As DNA, the CDR3 is TGTGCCAGCAAGGATAGAGGGCCGGCCGAGCAGTACTTC. It encodes CASKDRGPAEQYF.

This clonotype came up once. This chain's CDR3 is CASQRTSTDTQYF. DNA of the CDR3: TGTGCCAGTCAAAGGACAAGCACAGATACGCAGTATTTT. V gene TRBV19 combines with J gene TRBJ2-3; D possibly corresponds to TRBD1 (5 bases). V shed 8 bases and J shed 0 bases, with 9 bases lying between them. This CDR3 is built from 13 residues. Germline V lookup: CDR1 LNHDA, CDR2 SQIVND (reference sequence).

This clonotype was counted ten times or more. The rearrangement uses TRBV5-6 and TRBJ1-2; D not certain. Germline loops: CDR1 SGHDT, CDR2 YYEEEE. Trimming stripped 0 bases from V and 4 bases from J, with 13 bases between. The CDR3 sequence is 15 residues long. CDR3 DNA: TGTGCCAGCAGCTTGGCCCTCGAAGCCCTCTATGGCTACACCTTC. Its translation is CASSLALEALYGYTF.

This clonotype was observed many times. With a much larger clone just one base away, this may be a read error. The chain links TRBV28 to TRBJ2-7, with D unclear. This CDR3 spans 12 amino acids. Between the trimmed V and J ends, which lost 6 bases and 2 bases, there was a span of 8 bases. The germline V gene has CDR1 MDHEN and CDR2 SYDVKM. The CDR3, as DNA: TGTGCCAGCAGCCTCAACCCCTACGAGCAGTACTTC. Its translation is CASSLNPYEQYF.

The chain recombines TRBV4-1 with TRBJ2-6; D gene uncertain. V lost 1 base and J 0 bases, leaving 4 bases between the germline ends. CDR1 is MGHRA, CDR2 YSYEKL, per germline. The CDR3 length is 15 residues. CDR3 region: CASSQAVSGANVLTF. DNA of the CDR3: TGCGCCAGCAGCCAAGCGGTCTCTGGGGCCAACGTCCTGACTTTC.

The chain is built from TRBV30 and TRBJ1-1, with a weak D call TRBD1 (5 bases). The CDR3 loop spans 11 amino acids. In germline, CDR1 is GTSNPN, CDR2 SVGIG (reference sequence). V lost 7 bases to trimming and J lost 5 bases, with 11 bases between them. The CDR3 here is CASVGGTEAFF. The CDR3 bases are TGTGCCTCCGTCGGGGGGACTGAAGCTTTCTTT.

There are many counts of this clonotype. The chain joins TRBV12-3 or TRBV12-4 to TRBJ2-3; D ambiguous. Trimming took 8 bases from V and 2 from J, leaving 8 bases between them. CDR3 size: 12 residues. Written as DNA, the CDR3 is TGTGCCAGCTCTTACCCCACAGATACGCAGTATTTT. This gives the protein CASSYPTDTQYF.

For this clonotype: One base away lies a much larger clone, so this may be a sequencing read error. The V gene is TRBV19, the J gene TRBJ1-4; D remains unclear. The CDR3 extends over 14 amino acids. Germline CDR1 reads LNHDA; CDR2 reads SQIVND (reference sequence). CDR3 sequence (DNA): TGTGCCAGTAGTGATCTTTCAGTTAATGAAAAACTGGTTTTT. Its protein product is CASSDLSVNEKLVF.